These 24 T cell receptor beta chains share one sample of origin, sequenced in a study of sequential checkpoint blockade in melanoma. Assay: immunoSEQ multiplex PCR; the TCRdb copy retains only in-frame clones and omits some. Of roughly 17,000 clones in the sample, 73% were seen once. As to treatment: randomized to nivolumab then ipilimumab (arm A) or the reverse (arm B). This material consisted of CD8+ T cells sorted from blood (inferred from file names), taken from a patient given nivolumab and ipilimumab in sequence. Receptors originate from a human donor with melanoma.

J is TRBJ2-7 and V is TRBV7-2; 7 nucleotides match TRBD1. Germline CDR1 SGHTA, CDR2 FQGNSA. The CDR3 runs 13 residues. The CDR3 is CASSLSKGTAPGV. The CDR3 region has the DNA TGTGCCAGCAGCTTATCTAAAGGGACAGCCCCTGGGGTG.

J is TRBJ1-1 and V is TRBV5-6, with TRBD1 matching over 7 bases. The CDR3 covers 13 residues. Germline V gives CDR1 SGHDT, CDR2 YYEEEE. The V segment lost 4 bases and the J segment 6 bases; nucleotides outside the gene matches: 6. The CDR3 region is CASSPGQSPEAFF. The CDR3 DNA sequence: TGTGCCAGCAGCCCGGGACAGTCCCCTGAAGCTTTCTTT.

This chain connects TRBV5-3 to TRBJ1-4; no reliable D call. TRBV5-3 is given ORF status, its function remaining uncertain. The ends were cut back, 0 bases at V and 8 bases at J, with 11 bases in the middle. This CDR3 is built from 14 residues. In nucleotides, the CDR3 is TGTGCCAGAAGCTTGGGCCGGCTCGGGGAAAAACTGTTTTTT. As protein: CARSLGRLGEKLFF.

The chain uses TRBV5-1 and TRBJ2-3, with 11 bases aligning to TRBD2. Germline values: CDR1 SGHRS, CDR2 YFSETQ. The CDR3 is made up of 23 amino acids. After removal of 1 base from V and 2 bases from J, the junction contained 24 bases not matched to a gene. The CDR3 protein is CASSLSGSGRAVSDFGITDTQYF. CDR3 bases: TGCGCCAGCAGCTTGTCTGGTAGCGGGAGGGCCGTGAGCGACTTTGGTATCACAGATACGCAGTATTTT. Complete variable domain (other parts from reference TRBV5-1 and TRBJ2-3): KAGVTQTPRYLIKTRGQQVTLSCSPISGHRSVSWYQQTPGQGLQFLFEYFSETQRNKGNFPGRFSGRQFSNSRSEMNVSTLELGDSALYLCASSLSGSGRAVSDFGITDTQYFGPGTRLTVL.

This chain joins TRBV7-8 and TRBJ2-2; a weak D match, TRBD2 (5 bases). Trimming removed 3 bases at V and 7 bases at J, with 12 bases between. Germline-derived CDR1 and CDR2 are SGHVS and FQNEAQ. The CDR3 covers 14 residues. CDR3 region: CASSFWEEGGELFF. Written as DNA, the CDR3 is TGTGCCAGCAGCTTTTGGGAAGAGGGCGGGGAGCTGTTTTTT.

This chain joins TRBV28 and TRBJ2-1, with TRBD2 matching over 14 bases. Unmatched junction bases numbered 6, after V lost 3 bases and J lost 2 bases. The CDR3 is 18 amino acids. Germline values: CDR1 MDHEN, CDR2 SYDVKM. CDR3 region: CASSLGTSGRNPYNEQFF. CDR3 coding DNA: TGTGCCAGCAGTTTGGGGACTAGCGGGAGAAACCCCTACAATGAGCAGTTCTTC.

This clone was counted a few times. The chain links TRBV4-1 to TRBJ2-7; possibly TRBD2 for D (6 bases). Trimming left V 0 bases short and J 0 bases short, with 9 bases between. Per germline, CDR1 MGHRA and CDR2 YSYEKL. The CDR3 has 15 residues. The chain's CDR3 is CASSQDFGSSYEQYF. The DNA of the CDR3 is TGCGCCAGCAGCCAAGATTTCGGGAGCTCCTACGAGCAGTACTTC.

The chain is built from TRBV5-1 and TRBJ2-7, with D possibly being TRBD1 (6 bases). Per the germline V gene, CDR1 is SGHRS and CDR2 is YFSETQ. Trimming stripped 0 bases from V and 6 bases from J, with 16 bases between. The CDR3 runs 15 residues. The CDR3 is CASSLVPGAQVEQYF. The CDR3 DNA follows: TGCGCCAGCAGCTTGGTACCAGGGGCGCAGGTCGAGCAGTACTTC.

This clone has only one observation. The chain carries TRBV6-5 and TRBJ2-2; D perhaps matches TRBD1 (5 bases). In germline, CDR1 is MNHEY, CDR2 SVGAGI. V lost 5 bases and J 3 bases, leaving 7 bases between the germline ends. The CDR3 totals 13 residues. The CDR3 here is CASSEGDTGELFF. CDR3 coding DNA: TGTGCCAGCAGTGAAGGGGACACCGGGGAGCTGTTTTTT.

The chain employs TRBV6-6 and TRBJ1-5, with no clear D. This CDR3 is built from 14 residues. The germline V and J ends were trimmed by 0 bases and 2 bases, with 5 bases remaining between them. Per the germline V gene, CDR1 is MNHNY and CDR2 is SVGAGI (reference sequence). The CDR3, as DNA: TGTGCCAGCAGTTACTCCGGGGGCAATCAGCCCCAGCATTTT. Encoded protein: CASSYSGGNQPQHF.

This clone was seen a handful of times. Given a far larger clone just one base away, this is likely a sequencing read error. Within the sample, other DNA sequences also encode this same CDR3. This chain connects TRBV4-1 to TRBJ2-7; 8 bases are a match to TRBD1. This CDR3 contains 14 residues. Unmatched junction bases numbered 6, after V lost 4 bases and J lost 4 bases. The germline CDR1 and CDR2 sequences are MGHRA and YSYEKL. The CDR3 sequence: CASSPTGELYEQYF. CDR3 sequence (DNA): TGCGCCAGCAGCCCGACAGGGGAGCTATACGAGCAGTACTTC.

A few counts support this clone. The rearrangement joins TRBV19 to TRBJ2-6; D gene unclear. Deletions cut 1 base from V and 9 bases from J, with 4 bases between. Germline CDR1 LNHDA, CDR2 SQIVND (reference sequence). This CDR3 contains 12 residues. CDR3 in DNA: TGTGCCAGTAGTATAGGCAGCAACGTCCTGACTTTC. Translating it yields CASSIGSNVLTF. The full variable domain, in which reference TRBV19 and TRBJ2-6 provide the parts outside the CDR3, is DGGITQSPKYLFRKEGQNVTLSCEQNLNHDAMYWYRQDPGQGLRLIYYSQIVNDFQKGDIAEGYSVSREKKESFPLTVTSAQKNPTAFYLCASSIGSNVLTFGAGSRLTVL.

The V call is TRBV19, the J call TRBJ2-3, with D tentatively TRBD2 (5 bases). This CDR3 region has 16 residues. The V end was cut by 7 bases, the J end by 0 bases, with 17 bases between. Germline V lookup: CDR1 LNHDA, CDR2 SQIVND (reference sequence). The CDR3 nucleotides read TGTGCCAGTATTAAGGACCACGGGATGAGCACAGATACGCAGTATTTT. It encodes CASIKDHGMSTDTQYF.

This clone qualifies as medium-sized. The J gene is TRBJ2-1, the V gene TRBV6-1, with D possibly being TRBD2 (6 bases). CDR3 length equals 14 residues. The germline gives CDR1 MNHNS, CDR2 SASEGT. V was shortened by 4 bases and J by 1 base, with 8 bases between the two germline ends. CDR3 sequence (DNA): TGTGCCAGCAGTGCGGAGGGGTCCTACAATGAGCAGTTCTTC. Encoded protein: CASSAEGSYNEQFF.

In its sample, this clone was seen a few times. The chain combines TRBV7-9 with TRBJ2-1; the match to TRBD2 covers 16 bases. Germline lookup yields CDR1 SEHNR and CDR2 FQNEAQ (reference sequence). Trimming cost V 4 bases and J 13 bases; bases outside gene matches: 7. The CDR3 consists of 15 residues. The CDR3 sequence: CASSSAGLAGGGQFF. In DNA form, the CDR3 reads TGTGCCAGCAGCTCGGCGGGACTAGCGGGAGGGGGACAGTTCTTC.

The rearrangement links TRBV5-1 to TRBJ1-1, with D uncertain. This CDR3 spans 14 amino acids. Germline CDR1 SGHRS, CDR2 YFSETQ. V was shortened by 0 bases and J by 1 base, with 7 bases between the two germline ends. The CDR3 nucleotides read TGCGCCAGCAGCTTGGCTGGGCAGAACACTGAAGCTTTCTTT. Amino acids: CASSLAGQNTEAFF.

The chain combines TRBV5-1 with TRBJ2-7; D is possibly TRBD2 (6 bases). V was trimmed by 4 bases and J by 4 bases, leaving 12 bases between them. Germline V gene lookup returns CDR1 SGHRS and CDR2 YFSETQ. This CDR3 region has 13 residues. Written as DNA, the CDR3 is TGCGCCAGCAGCCTAGCGACTGATTACGAGCAGTACTTC. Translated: CASSLATDYEQYF.

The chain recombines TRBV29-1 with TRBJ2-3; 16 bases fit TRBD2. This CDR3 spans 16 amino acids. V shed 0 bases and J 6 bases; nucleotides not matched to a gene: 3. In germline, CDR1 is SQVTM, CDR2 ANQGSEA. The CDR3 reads CSVEEGTSGGADTQYF. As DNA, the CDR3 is TGCAGCGTTGAAGAAGGGACTAGCGGGGGGGCGGATACGCAGTATTTT.

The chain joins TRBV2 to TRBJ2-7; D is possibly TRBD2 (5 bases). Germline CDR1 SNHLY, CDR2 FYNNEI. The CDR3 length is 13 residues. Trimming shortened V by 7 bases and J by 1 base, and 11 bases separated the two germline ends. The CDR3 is CASTLGISYEQYF. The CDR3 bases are TGTGCCAGCACTCTCGGGATTTCCTACGAGCAGTACTTC.

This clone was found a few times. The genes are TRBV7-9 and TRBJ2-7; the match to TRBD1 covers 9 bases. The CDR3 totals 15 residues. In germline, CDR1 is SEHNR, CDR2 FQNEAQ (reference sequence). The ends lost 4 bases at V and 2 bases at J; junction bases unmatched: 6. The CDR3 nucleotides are TGTGCCAGCAGCTATGGGACAGGGCTGACCTACGAGCAGTACTTC. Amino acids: CASSYGTGLTYEQYF.

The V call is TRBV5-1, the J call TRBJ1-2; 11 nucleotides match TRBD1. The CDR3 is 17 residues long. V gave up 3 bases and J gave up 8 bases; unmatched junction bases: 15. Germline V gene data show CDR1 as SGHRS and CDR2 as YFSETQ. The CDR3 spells CASSSSGTGGGRDGYTF. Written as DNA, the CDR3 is TGCGCCAGCAGCTCCTCCGGGACAGGGGGAGGTCGAGACGGCTACACCTTC.

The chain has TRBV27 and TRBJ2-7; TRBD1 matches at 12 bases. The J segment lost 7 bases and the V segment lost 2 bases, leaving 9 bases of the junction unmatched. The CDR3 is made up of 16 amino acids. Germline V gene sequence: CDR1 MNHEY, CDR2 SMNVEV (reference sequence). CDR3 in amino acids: CASSLLAGTGGGEQYF. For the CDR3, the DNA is TGTGCCAGCAGTTTACTTGCCGGGACAGGGGGCGGTGAGCAGTACTTC.

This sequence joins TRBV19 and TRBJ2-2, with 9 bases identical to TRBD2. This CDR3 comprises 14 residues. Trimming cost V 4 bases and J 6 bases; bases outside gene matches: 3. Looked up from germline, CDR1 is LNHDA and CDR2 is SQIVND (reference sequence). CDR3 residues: CASSSGREAGELFF. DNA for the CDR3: TGTGCCAGTAGTAGCGGGAGGGAGGCCGGGGAGCTGTTTTTT.

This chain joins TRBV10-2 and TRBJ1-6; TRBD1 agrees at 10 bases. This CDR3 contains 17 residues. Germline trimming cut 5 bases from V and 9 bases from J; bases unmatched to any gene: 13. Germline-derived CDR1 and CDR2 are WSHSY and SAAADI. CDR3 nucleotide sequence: TGCGCCAGCAGTCCCTTGCCCCGGGACAGGGGCGCTTCACCCCTCCACTTT. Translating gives CASSPLPRDRGASPLHF.